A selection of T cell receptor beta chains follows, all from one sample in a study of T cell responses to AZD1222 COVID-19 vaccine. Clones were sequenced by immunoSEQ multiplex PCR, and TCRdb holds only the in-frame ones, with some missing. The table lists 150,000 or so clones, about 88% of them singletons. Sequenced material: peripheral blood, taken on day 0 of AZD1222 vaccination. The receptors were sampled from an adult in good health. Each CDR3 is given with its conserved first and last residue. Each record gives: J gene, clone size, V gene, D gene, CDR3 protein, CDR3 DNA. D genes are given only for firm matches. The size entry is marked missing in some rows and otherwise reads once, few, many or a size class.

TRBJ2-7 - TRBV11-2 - CASSPLRSYEQYF TGTGCCAGCAGCCCCCTACGATCCTACGAGCAGTACTTC
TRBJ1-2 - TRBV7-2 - CASSLGSFYGYTF TGTGCCAGCAGCTTAGGGAGTTTTTATGGCTACACCTTC
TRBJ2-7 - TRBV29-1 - CSVGGYEQYF TGCAGCGTGGGGGGCTACGAGCAGTACTTC
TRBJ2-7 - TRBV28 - CATNLPGGYEQYF TGTGCCACAAACCTACCGGGCGGCTACGAGCAGTACTTC
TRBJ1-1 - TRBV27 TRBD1 CASSGRDRGYTEAFF TGTGCCAGCAGTGGACGGGACAGGGGGTACACTGAAGCTTTCTTT
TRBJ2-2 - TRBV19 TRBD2 CASRGLAGSYTGELFF TGTGCCAGTAGAGGACTAGCGGGCTCCTACACCGGGGAGCTGTTTTTT
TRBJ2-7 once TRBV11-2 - CASSFPRSEQYF TGTGCCAGCAGCTTCCCGAGGTCCGAGCAGTACTTC
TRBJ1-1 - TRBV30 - CAWSQNMGDTEAFF TGTGCCTGGAGCCAGAACATGGGGGACACTGAAGCTTTCTTT
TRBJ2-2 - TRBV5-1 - CASSLSRGVNTGELFF TGCGCCAGCAGCTTGAGTCGGGGAGTCAACACCGGGGAGCTGTTTTTT
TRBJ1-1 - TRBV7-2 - CASSRDTGIEAFF TGTGCCAGCAGTCGTGACACCGGGATAGAAGCTTTCTTT
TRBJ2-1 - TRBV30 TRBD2 CAWRGPSGGASSYNEQFF TGTGCCTGGAGAGGGCCCAGCGGGGGGGCGTCATCCTACAATGAGCAGTTCTTC
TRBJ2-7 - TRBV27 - CASSVRDGAYEQYF TGTGCCAGCAGCGTCCGGGACGGTGCCTACGAGCAGTACTTC
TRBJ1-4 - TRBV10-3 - CAISARANEKLFF TGTGCCATCAGTGCCCGGGCAAATGAAAAACTGTTTTTT
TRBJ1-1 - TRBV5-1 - CASSQTGNTEAFF TGCGCCAGCAGCCAGACAGGGAACACTGAAGCTTTCTTT
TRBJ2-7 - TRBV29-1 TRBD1 CSVEDRGTGKIYEQYF TGCAGCGTTGAAGATCGGGGGACAGGGAAAATCTACGAGCAGTACTTC
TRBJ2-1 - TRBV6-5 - CASSYRDLRANEQFF TGTGCCAGCAGTTACAGGGACTTACGGGCCAATGAGCAGTTCTTC
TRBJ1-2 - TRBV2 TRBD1 CASSPTRQGVNYGYTF TGTGCCAGCAGCCCGACCCGACAGGGGGTTAACTATGGCTACACCTTC
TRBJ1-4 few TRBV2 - CASRVVATNEKLFF TGTGCCAGCAGGGTCGTCGCAACTAATGAAAAACTGTTTTTT
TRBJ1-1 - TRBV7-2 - CASSLGTNTEAFF TGTGCCAGCAGCTTAGGCACGAACACTGAAGCTTTCTTT
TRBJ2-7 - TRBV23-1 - CASSQRKRTVTAYEQYF TGCGCCAGCAGTCAACGGAAGCGGACAGTAACTGCCTACGAGCAGTACTTC
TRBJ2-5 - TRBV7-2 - CASSGGRRGLRETQYF TGTGCCAGCAGCGGGGGGCGGAGGGGGCTCCGGGAGACCCAGTACTTC
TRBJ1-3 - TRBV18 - CASSPPSGYGNTIYF TGTGCCAGCTCACCCCCATCGGGGTACGGAAACACCATATATTTT
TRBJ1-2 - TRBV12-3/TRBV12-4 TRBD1 CASSTGESYGYTF TGTGCCAGCAGTACAGGGGAAAGCTATGGCTACACCTTC
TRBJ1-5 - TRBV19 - CASSSRLEVGRNQPQHF TGTGCCAGTTCCAGTCGGCTAGAGGTCGGCCGCAATCAGCCCCAGCATTTT
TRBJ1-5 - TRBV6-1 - CASSEQRNQPQHF TGTGCCAGCAGTGAACAGCGCAATCAGCCCCAGCATTTT
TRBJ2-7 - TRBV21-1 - CASSSSGHLFGEQYF TGTGCCAGCAGCTCCTCGGGACACCTTTTTGGCGAGCAGTACTTC
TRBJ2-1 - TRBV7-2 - CASSHDLMGGEQFF TGTGCCAGCAGCCATGATCTAATGGGGGGCGAGCAGTTCTTC
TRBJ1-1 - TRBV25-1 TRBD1 CASSEIGTGDTEAFF TGTGCCAGCAGTGAGATCGGGACAGGGGACACTGAAGCTTTCTTT
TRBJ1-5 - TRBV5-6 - CASSLIGDQPQHF TGTGCCAGCAGCTTGATCGGGGATCAGCCCCAGCATTTT
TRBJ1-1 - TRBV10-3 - CAISDQNGLEEAFF TGTGCCATCAGTGACCAGAATGGGCTCGAAGAAGCTTTCTTT
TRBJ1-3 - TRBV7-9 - CASSSRTSPAGNTIYF TGTGCCAGCAGCTCTCGGACCTCCCCGGCGGGAAACACCATATATTTT
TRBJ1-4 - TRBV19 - CASTMGGYDEKLFF TGTGCCAGTACCATGGGGGGATATGATGAAAAACTGTTTTTT
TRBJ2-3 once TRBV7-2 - CASSLDPAGARTDTQYF TGTGCCAGCAGCTTAGATCCCGCGGGGGCCCGCACAGATACGCAGTATTTT
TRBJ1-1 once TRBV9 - CASSVEGRQAFF TGTGCCAGCAGCGTAGAGGGCAGGCAAGCTTTCTTT
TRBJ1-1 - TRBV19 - CASRTGIEAFF TGTGCCAGCCGGACCGGAATTGAAGCTTTCTTT
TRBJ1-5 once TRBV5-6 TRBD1 CASSQDRAGQPQHF TGTGCCAGCAGCCAAGACAGGGCAGGTCAGCCCCAGCATTTT
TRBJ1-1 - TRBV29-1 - CSVDGRAGKSLMNTEAFF TGCAGCGTTGATGGGAGAGCGGGGAAGTCCCTAATGAACACTGAAGCTTTCTTT
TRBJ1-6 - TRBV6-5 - CASSSHRFLSSPLHF TGTGCCAGCAGCTCACACAGGTTTTTGTCCTCACCCCTCCACTTT
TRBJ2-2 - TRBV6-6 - CASSPTGGSAWHGELFF TGTGCCAGCAGTCCCACCGGGGGTTCCGCTTGGCACGGGGAGCTGTTTTTT
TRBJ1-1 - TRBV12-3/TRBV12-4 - CASSFNRNTEAFF TGTGCCAGCAGTTTTAATAGGAACACTGAAGCTTTCTTT
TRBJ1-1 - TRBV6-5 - CASSLRQRVNTEAFF TGTGCCAGCAGTCTAAGACAGCGGGTGAACACTGAAGCTTTCTTT
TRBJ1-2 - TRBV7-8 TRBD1 CASSFGTGVSSVNYGYTF TGTGCCAGCAGCTTTGGGACAGGGGTTAGTAGTGTTAACTATGGCTACACCTTC
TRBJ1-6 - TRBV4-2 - CASSFSVLGDSPLHF TGTGCCAGCAGCTTTTCGGTCCTGGGGGATTCACCCCTCCACTTT
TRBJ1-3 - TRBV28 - CASRPGQLSGNTIYF TGTGCCAGCAGACCGGGACAACTCTCTGGAAACACCATATATTTT
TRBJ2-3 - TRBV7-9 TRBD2 CASSLDIAGGAVDTQYF TGTGCCAGCAGCCTGGATATCGCGGGAGGGGCAGTAGATACGCAGTATTTT
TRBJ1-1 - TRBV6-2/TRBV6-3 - CASSLDEKTEAFF TGTGCCAGCAGTCTGGACGAAAAGACTGAAGCTTTCTTT
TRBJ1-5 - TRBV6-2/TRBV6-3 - CASSYDVRAQHF TGTGCCAGCAGTTACGATGTGCGAGCCCAGCATTTT
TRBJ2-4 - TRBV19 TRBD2 CASSWASGLAKNIQYF TGTGCCAGTAGTTGGGCTAGCGGGCTAGCCAAAAACATTCAGTACTTC
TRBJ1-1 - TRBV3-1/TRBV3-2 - CASSPRQVNRDTEAFF TGTGCCAGCAGCCCACGTCAGGTTAACAGGGACACTGAAGCTTTCTTT
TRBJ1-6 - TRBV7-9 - CASSLQASINSPLHF TGTGCCAGCAGCTTACAGGCCTCTATTAATTCACCCCTCCACTTT
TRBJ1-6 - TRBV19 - CASSIRGEGSSPLHF TGTGCCAGTAGTATTAGGGGTGAAGGGAGCTCACCCCTCCACTTT
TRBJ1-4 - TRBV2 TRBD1 CANGQVNEKLFF TGTGCCAATGGACAGGTTAATGAAAAACTGTTTTTT
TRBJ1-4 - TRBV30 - CAWTPGDTGEKLFF TGTGCCTGGACTCCCGGGGACACCGGTGAAAAACTGTTTTTT
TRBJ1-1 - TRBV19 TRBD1 CASSIRTGGTEAFF TGTGCCAGTAGTATCCGGACAGGGGGAACTGAAGCTTTCTTT
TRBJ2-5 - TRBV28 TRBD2 CASSPPTSGAGTQYF TGTGCCAGCAGTCCTCCGACTAGCGGGGCCGGAACCCAGTACTTC
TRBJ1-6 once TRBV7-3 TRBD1 CASSWGTGRVSPLHF TGTGCCAGCAGCTGGGGGACAGGGAGAGTTTCACCCCTCCACTTT
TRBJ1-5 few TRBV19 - CASSIHNQPQHF TGTGCCAGTAGTATACACAATCAGCCCCAGCATTTT